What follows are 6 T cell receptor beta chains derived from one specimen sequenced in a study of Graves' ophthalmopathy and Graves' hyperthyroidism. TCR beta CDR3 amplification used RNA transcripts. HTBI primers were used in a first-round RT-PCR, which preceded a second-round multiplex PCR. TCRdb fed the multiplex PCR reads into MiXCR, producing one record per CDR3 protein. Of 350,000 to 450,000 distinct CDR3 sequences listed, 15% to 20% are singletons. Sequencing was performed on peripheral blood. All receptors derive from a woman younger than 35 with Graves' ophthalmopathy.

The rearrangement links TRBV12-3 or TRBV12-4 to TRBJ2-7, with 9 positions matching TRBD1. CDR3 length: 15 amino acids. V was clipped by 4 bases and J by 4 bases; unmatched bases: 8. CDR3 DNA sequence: TGTGCCAGCAGTTCTGGGACAGGGAGTGGGTACGAGCAGTACTTC. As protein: CASSSGTGSGYEQYF.

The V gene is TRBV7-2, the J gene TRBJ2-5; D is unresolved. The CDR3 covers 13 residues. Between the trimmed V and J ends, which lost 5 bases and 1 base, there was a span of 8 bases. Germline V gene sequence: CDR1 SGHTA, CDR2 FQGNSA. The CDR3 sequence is CASSPDSQETQYF. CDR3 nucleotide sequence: TGTGCCAGCAGCCCCGATTCCCAAGAGACCCAGTACTTC.

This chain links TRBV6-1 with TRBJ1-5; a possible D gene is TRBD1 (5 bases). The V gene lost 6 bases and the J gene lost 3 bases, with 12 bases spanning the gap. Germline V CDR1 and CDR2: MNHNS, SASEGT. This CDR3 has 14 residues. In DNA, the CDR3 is TGTGCCAGCAGGCGCCCGGGGGACAATCAGCCCCAGCATTTT. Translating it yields CASRRPGDNQPQHF.

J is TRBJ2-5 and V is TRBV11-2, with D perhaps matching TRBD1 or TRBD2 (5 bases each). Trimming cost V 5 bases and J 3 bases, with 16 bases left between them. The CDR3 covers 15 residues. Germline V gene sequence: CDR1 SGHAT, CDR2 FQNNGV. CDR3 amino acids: CASSLSPRGEETQYF. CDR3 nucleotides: TGTGCCAGCAGCCTTAGCCCCCGAGGGGAAGAGACCCAGTACTTC.

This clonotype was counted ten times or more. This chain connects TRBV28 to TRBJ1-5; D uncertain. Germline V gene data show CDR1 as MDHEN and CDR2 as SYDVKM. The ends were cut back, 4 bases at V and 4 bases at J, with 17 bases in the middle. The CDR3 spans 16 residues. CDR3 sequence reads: CASSSPGPRSNQPQHF. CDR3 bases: TGTGCCAGCAGTTCCCCGGGCCCACGTTCGAATCAGCCCCAGCATTTT.

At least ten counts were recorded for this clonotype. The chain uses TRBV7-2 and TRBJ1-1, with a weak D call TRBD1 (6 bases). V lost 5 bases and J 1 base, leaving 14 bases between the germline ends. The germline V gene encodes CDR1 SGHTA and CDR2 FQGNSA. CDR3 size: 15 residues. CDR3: CASSSLGHKNTEAFF. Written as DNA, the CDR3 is TGTGCCAGCAGCAGCTTGGGACACAAGAACACTGAAGCTTTCTTT.